Listed here are 14 T cell receptor beta chains from one sample, sequenced in a study of beta chain features in type 1 diabetes (dated 2018 in TCRdb). Summary of the overall study and its limitations: In all four CD4+ subsets, TCRB CDR3 length was moderately but significantly shorter in type 1 diabetes patients.

The library was made by the immunoSEQ multiplex PCR assay. The entire isolated RNA was reverse transcribed using the High Capacity cDNA Reverse Transcription Kit, and thus expressed TCRB transcripts were sequenced. TCRdb took over this immuneACCESS table, retaining in-frame rearrangements with V and J assigned. Such tables are incomplete; in checked studies, under half of the missing clones stem from an unresolved V gene, and the remainder is unexplained. Within this sample are 150,000 to 200,000 clones, with 50% to 70% of them counted one time only. The ten largest clones take up roughly 0.089% of the sample. These TCRs' antigens remain unknown. Specimen: naive CD4+ T cells from blood. Sample cell subset or site, as interpreted from the label and publication: true naive CD4+ T cells. Receptors originate from a young man with type 1 diabetes.

The genes are TRBV4-1 and TRBJ1-5, with TRBD1 matching over 8 bases. The CDR3 runs to 17 residues. V shed 0 bases, J shed 5 bases, and the junction held 9 bases outside the gene matches. Germline CDR1 is MGHRA and CDR2 is YSYEKL. In nucleotides, the CDR3 is TGCGCCAGCAGCCAAGATTTCTCAGGACAGGGTTATCAGCCCCAGCATTTT. Its translation is CASSQDFSGQGYQPQHF.

In its sample, this clone was seen a few times. This chain uses TRBV30 with TRBJ1-4; D ambiguous. This CDR3 region has 11 residues. Trimming shortened V by 0 bases and J by 7 bases, and 3 bases separated the two germline ends. Germline V CDR1 and CDR2: GTSNPN, SVGIG (reference sequence). In DNA, the CDR3 is TGTGCCTGGAGTGTACGTGAAAAACTGTTTTTT. Its translation: CAWSVREKLFF. The whole variable domain, remainder taken from reference TRBV30 and TRBJ1-4, is SQTIHQWPATLVQPVGSPLSLECTVEGTSNPNLYWYRQAAGRGLQLLFYSVGIGQISSEVPQNLSASRPQDRQFILSSKKLLLSDSGFYLCAWSVREKLFFGSGTQLSVL.

The chain employs TRBV9 and TRBJ1-4; 10 bases are a match to TRBD1. Germline CDR1 SGDLS, CDR2 YYNGEE. The CDR3 covers 15 residues. Germline trimming cut 3 bases from V and 8 bases from J; bases unmatched to any gene: 7. The CDR3 here is CASSASGTGEEKLFF. DNA for the CDR3: TGTGCCAGCAGCGCGTCCGGGACAGGGGAAGAAAAACTGTTTTTT.

The gene calls are TRBV6-5 and TRBJ1-2; D remains ambiguous. Germline CDR1 reads MNHEY; CDR2 reads SVGAGI. The V end lost 4 bases, the J end lost 5 bases, and 8 bases lay between the germline ends. The CDR3 has 12 residues. Here the CDR3 reads CASSSDLYGYTF. Here the CDR3 DNA reads TGTGCCAGCAGTTCTGATTTATATGGCTACACCTTC.

The V call is TRBV7-2, the J call TRBJ2-5, with D hard to call. Germline lookup yields CDR1 SGHTA and CDR2 FQGNSA. Trimming removed 4 bases from V and 5 bases from J, with 14 bases in between. The CDR3 is 14 residues long. CDR3 region: CASSYTTIPETQYF. The CDR3 nucleotides read TGTGCCAGCAGCTATACAACGATCCCCGAGACCCAGTACTTC. Supplemented by reference TRBV7-2 and TRBJ2-5, the full variable domain reads GAGVSQSPSNKVTEKGKDVELRCDPISGHTALYWYRQSLGQGLEFLIYFQGNSAPDKSGLPSDRFSAERTGGSVSTLTIQRTQQEDSAVYLCASSYTTIPETQYFGPGTRLLVL.

This clone occurred a few times. The chain recombines TRBV14 with TRBJ2-3; D is unresolved. The CDR3 consists of 15 residues. Germline lookup yields CDR1 SGHDN and CDR2 FVKESK. V was pared by 1 base and J by 1 base, with 9 bases between. The CDR3 DNA reads as TGTGCCAGCAGCCAAGTTCCGGGTGGCACAGATACGCAGTATTTT. Its translation is CASSQVPGGTDTQYF.

The chain recombines TRBV25-1 with TRBJ1-2, with D perhaps matching TRBD1 (5 bases). The CDR3 spans 12 residues. Germline loops: CDR1 MGHDK, CDR2 SYGVNS. With 3 bases removed from V and 4 bases from J, the gap between germline ends came to 6 bases. The DNA for the CDR3 is TGTGCCAGCAGTGAGACAGTCTATGGCTACACCTTC. Amino acids: CASSETVYGYTF.

J is TRBJ2-3 and V is TRBV6-5; the D gene is possibly TRBD1 (6 bases). V dropped 2 bases and J dropped 2 bases, with 11 bases sitting between them. CDR3 size: 15 residues. Germline values: CDR1 MNHEY, CDR2 SVGAGI. CDR3 sequence reads: CASSYNGQPTDTQYF. The CDR3 DNA reads TGTGCCAGCAGTTACAACGGACAGCCCACAGATACGCAGTATTTT.

This clone has a handful of counts. V usage is TRBV4-3 and J usage is TRBJ2-2; D not certain. Germline V gene sequence: CDR1 LGHNA, CDR2 YSLEER. The ends were cut back, 0 bases at V and 5 bases at J, with 7 bases in the middle. This CDR3 region has 14 residues. DNA of the CDR3: TGCGCCAGCAGCCAAGAAGGCGGTACCGGGGAGCTGTTTTTT. It encodes CASSQEGGTGELFF.

J is TRBJ1-2 and V is TRBV7-2; D is ambiguous. Trimming left V 3 bases short and J 3 bases short, with 8 bases between. The CDR3 extends over 13 amino acids. Germline CDR1 is SGHTA and CDR2 is FQGNSA. CDR3 in amino acids: CASSLSRDYGYTF. The DNA of the CDR3 is TGTGCCAGCAGCTTGTCCCGGGACTATGGCTACACCTTC.

The V call is TRBV7-2, the J call TRBJ2-1; no firm D call. CDR1 and CDR2 from the germline V gene are SGHTA and FQGNSA. Trimming shortened V by 5 bases and J by 7 bases, and 21 bases separated the two germline ends. This CDR3 spans 16 amino acids. The CDR3 region is CASSPQGAAFPNEQFF. CDR3 DNA: TGTGCCAGCAGCCCCCAAGGCGCAGCCTTTCCTAATGAGCAGTTCTTC.

V usage is TRBV9 and J usage is TRBJ1-1; no firm D call. This CDR3 is 14 amino acids long. V lost 4 bases, J lost 0 bases, and 10 bases lay in between. Germline CDR1 SGDLS, CDR2 YYNGEE. The CDR3 region has the DNA TGTGCCAGCAGCCCCGAGGGCATGAACACTGAAGCTTTCTTT. Translation: CASSPEGMNTEAFF.

A note on this clone: The same CDR3 is also encoded by other DNA sequences in this sample. This rearrangement joins TRBV13 to TRBJ2-5; D remains unclear. Germline-derived CDR1 and CDR2 are PRHDT and FYEKMQ (reference sequence). The germline V and J ends were trimmed by 5 bases and 3 bases, with 4 bases remaining between them. The CDR3 is 11 residues long. The CDR3 bases are TGTGCCAGCAGCCTAAAAGAGACCCAGTACTTC. Translating it yields CASSLKETQYF.

The rearrangement joins TRBV6-5 to TRBJ2-5, with D uncertain. Trimming left V 0 bases short and J 4 bases short, with 6 bases between. Germline CDR1 reads MNHEY; CDR2 reads SVGAGI. There are 13 residues in the CDR3. CDR3: CASSYSTGETQYF. In DNA, the CDR3 is TGTGCCAGCAGTTACTCGACGGGAGAGACCCAGTACTTC.